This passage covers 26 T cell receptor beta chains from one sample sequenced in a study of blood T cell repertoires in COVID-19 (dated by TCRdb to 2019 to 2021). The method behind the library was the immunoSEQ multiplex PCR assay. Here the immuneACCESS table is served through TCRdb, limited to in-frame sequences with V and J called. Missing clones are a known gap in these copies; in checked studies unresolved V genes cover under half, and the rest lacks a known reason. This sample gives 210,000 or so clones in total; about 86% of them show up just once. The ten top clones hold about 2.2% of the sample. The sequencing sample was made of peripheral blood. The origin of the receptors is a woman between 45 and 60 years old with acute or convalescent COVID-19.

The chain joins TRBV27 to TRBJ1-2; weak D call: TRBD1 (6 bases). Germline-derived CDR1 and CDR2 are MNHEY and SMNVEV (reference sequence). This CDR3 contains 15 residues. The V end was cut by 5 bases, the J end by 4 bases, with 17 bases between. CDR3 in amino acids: CASSLTGTLGYGYTF. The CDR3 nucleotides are TGTGCCAGCAGTCTGACCGGGACACTTGGCTATGGCTACACCTTC.

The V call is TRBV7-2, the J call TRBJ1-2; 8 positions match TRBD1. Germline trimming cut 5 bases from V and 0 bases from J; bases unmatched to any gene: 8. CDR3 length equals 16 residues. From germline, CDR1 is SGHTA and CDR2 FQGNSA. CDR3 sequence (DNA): TGTGCCAGCAGCCCAGGACAGGGCACCGCTAACTATGGCTACACCTTC. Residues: CASSPGQGTANYGYTF.

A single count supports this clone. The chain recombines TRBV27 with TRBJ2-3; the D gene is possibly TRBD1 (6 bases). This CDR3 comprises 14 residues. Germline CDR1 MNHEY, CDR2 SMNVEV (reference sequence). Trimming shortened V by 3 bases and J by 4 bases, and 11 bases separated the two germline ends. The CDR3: CASSLVQGADTQYF. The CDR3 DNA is TGTGCCAGCAGTTTGGTACAGGGCGCAGATACGCAGTATTTT.

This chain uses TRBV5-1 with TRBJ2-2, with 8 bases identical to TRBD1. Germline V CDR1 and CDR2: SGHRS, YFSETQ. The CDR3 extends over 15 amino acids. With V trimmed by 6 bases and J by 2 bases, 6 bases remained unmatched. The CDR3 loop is CASNGQGSNTGELFF. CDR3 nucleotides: TGCGCCAGCAATGGACAGGGCTCCAACACCGGGGAGCTGTTTTTT.

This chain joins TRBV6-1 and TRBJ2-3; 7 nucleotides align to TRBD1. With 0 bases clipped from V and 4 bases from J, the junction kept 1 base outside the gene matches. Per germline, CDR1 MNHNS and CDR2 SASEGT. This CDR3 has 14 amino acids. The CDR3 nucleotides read TGTGCCAGCAGTGAAGCACAGGGGCCAGATACGCAGTATTTT. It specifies CASSEAQGPDTQYF.

Here the CDR3 reads CASSAGTSGRPSTDTQYF. In DNA, the CDR3 is TGTGCCAGCAGCGCAGGGACTAGCGGGAGGCCGAGCACAGATACGCAGTATTTT. J is TRBJ2-3 and V is TRBV9; 15 bases align to TRBD2. Germline values: CDR1 SGDLS, CDR2 YYNGEE. V dropped 3 bases and J dropped 0; count of bases not matched to a gene: 5. The length of the CDR3 is 18 residues.

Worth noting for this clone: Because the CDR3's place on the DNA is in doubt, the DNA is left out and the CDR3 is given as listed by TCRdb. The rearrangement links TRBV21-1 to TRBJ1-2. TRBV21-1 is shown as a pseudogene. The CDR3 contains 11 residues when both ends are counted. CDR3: CASSSSYGYTF.

CDR3 DNA sequence: TGTGCCAGTAGTATAGGACTAGGTGCCTACAATGAGCAGTTCTTC. Protein sequence: CASSIGLGAYNEQFF. The chain employs TRBV19 and TRBJ2-1; D possibly corresponds to TRBD2 (6 bases). CDR3 length equals 15 residues. Germline V gene data show CDR1 as LNHDA and CDR2 as SQIVND (reference sequence). V gave up 1 base and J gave up 2 bases, with 9 bases separating them. Full variable domain (missing parts from reference TRBV19 and TRBJ2-1): DGGITQSPKYLFRKEGQNVTLSCEQNLNHDAMYWYRQDPGQGLRLIYYSQIVNDFQKGDIAEGYSVSREKKESFPLTVTSAQKNPTAFYLCASSIGLGAYNEQFFGPGTRLTVL.

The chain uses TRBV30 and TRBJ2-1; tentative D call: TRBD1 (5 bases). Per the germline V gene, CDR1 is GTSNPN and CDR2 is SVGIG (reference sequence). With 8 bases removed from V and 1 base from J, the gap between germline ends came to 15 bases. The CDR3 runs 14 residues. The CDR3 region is CALQDTPSYNEQFF. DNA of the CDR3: TGTGCCCTACAGGACACCCCTTCCTACAATGAGCAGTTCTTC.

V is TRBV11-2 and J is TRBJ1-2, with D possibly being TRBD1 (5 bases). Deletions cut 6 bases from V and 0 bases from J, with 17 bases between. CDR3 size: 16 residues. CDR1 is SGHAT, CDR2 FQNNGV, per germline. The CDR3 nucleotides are TGTGCCAGCAGTCTGACAGAAAACCGCGCTAACTATGGCTACACCTTC. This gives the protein CASSLTENRANYGYTF.

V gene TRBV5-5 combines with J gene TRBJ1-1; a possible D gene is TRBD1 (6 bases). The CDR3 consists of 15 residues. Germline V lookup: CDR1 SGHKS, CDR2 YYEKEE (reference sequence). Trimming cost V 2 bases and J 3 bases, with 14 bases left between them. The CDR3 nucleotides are TGTGCCAGCAGCTTTCGGGGGGCCTTGGACACTGAAGCTTTCTTT. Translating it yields CASSFRGALDTEAFF.

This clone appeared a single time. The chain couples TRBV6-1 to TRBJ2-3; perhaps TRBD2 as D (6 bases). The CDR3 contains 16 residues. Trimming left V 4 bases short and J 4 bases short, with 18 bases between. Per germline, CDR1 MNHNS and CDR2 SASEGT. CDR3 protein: CASSASGLPRSDTQYF. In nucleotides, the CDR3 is TGTGCCAGCAGTGCCTCGGGACTCCCAAGGTCAGATACGCAGTATTTT.

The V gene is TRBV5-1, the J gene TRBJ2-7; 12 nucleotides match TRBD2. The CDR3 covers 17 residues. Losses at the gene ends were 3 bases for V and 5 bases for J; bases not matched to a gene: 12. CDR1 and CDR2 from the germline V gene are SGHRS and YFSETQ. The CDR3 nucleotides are TGCGCCAGCAGCTCTTCGGACCTGACTAGCGGGGGTGACGAGCAGTACTTC. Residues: CASSSSDLTSGGDEQYF.

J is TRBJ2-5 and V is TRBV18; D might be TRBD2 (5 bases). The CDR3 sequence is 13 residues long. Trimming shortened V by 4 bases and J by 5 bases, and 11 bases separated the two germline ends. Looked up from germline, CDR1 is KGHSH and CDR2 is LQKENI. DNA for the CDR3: TGTGCCAGCTCACGCGGCGGCGGGGAGACCCAGTACTTC. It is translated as CASSRGGGETQYF.

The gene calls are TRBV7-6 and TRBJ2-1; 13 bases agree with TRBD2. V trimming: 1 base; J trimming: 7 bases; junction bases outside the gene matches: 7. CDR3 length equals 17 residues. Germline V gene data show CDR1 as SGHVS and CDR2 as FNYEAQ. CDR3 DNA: TGTGCCAGCAGCTTAGTCGGGACTAGCGGGGACCTGAATGAGCAGTTCTTC. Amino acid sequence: CASSLVGTSGDLNEQFF.

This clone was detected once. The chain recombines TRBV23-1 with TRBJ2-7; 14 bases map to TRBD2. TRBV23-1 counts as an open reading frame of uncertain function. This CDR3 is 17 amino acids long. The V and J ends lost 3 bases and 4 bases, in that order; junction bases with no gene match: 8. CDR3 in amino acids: CASSHQGTSGSSYEQYF. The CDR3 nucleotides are TGCGCCAGCAGTCACCAAGGGACTAGCGGGAGTAGTTACGAGCAGTACTTC.

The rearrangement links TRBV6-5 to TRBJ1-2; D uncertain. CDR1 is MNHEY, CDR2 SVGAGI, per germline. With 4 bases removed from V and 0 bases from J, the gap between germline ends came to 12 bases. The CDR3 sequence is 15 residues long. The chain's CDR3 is CASSSAGQANYGYTF. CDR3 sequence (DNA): TGTGCCAGCAGTTCCGCGGGCCAAGCTAACTATGGCTACACCTTC.

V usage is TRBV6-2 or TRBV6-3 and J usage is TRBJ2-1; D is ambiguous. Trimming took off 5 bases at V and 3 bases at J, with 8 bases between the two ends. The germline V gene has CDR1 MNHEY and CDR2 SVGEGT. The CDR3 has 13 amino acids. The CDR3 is CASSHYFYNEQFF. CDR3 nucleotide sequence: TGTGCCAGCAGTCATTACTTCTACAATGAGCAGTTCTTC.

The CDR3 loop is CASSLTASGTQYF. The CDR3 DNA is TGTGCCAGCAGCTTGACAGCCTCCGGGACCCAGTACTTC. The chain uses TRBV7-2 and TRBJ2-5, with D possibly matching TRBD1 (5 bases). V lost 3 bases and J lost 7, with 12 bases in between. Per germline, CDR1 SGHTA and CDR2 FQGNSA. The CDR3 spans 13 residues. The full variable domain, in which reference TRBV7-2 and TRBJ2-5 provide the parts outside the CDR3, is GAGVSQSPSNKVTEKGKDVELRCDPISGHTALYWYRQSLGQGLEFLIYFQGNSAPDKSGLPSDRFSAERTGGSVSTLTIQRTQQEDSAVYLCASSLTASGTQYFGPGTRLLVL.

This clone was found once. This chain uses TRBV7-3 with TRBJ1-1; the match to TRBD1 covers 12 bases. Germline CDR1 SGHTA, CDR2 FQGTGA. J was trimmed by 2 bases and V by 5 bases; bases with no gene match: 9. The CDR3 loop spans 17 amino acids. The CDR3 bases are TGTGCCAGCAGCCCACACCGGGACAGGGGGCTTAACACTGAAGCTTTCTTT. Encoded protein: CASSPHRDRGLNTEAFF.

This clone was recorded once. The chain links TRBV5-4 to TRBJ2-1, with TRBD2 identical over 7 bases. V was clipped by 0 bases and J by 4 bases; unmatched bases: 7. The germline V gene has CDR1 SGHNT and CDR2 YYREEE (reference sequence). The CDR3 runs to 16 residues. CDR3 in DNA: TGTGCCAGCAGCTTGGATTGGGCGGGAGATTACAATGAGCAGTTCTTC. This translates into CASSLDWAGDYNEQFF.

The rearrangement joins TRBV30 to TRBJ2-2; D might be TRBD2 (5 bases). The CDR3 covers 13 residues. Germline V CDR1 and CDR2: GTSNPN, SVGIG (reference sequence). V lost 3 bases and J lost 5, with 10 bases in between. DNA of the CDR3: TGTGCCTGGAGGCCCGGCGGGACCGGGGAGCTGTTTTTT. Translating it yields CAWRPGGTGELFF.

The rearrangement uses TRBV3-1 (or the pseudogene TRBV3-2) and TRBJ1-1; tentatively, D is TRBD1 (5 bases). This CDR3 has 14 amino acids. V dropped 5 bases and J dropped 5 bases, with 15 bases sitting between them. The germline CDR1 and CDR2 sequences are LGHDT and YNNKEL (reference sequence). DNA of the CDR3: TGTGCCAGCAGCTCAAATACAGGAAGGACTGAAGCTTTCTTT. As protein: CASSSNTGRTEAFF.

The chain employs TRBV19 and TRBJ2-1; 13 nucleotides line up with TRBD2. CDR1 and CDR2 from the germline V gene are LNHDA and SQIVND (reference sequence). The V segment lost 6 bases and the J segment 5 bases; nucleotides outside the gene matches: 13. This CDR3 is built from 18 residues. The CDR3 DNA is TGTGCCAGTAGCACAATAACTAGCGGGAGGGCTCGCCACAATGAGCAGTTCTTC. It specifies CASSTITSGRARHNEQFF. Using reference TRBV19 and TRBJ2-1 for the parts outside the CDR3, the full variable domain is DGGITQSPKYLFRKEGQNVTLSCEQNLNHDAMYWYRQDPGQGLRLIYYSQIVNDFQKGDIAEGYSVSREKKESFPLTVTSAQKNPTAFYLCASSTITSGRARHNEQFFGPGTRLTVL.

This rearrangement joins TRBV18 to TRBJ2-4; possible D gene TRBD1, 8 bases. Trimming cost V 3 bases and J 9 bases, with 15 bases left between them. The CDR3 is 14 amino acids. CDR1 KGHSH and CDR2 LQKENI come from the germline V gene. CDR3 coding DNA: TGTGCCAGCTCACCCGCCACAGGGGGGGCCATTCAGTACTTC. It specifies CASSPATGGAIQYF.

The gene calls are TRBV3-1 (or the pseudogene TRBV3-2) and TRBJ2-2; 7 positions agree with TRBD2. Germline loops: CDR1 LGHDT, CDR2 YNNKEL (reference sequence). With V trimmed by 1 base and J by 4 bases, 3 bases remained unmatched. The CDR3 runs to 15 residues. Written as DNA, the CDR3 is TGTGCCAGCAGCCAAGGCCCGGGGGGCACCGGGGAGCTGTTTTTT. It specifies CASSQGPGGTGELFF.